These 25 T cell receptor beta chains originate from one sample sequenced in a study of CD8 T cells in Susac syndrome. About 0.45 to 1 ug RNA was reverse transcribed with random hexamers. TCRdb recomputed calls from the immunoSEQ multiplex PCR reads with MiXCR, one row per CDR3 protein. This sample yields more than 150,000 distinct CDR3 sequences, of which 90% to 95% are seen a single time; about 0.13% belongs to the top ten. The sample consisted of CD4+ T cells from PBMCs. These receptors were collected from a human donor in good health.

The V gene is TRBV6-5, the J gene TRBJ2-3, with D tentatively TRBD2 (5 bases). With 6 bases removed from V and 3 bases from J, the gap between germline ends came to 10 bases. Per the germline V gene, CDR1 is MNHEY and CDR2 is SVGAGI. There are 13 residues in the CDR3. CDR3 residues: CASRPTGTDTQYF. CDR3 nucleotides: TGTGCCAGCAGACCTACGGGAACAGATACGCAGTATTTT.

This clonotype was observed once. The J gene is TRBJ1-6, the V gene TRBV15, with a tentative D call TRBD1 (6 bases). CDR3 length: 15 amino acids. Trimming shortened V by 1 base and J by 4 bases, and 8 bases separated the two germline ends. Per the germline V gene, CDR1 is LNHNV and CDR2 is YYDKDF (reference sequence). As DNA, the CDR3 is TGTGCCACCAGCAGAGGACAGGAGTATAATTCACCCCTCCACTTT. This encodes CATSRGQEYNSPLHF.

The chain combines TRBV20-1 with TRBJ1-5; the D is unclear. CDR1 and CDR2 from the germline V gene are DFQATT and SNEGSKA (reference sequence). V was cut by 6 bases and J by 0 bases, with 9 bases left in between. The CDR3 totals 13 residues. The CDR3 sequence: CSATSHSNQPQHF. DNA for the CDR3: TGCAGTGCCACGTCGCATAGCAATCAGCCCCAGCATTTT.

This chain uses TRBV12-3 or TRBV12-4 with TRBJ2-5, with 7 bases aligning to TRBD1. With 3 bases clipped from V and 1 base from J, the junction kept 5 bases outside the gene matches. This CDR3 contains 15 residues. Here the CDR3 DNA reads TGTGCCAGCAGTTTGACCGGGACAGTCCAAGAGACCCAGTACTTC. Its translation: CASSLTGTVQETQYF.

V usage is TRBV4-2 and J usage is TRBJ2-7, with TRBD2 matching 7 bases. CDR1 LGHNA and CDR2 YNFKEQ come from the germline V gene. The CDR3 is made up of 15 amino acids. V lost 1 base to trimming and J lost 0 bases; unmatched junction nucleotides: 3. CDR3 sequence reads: CASSQVGDYSYEQYF. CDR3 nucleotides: TGTGCCAGCAGCCAAGTAGGGGACTACTCCTACGAGCAGTACTTC.

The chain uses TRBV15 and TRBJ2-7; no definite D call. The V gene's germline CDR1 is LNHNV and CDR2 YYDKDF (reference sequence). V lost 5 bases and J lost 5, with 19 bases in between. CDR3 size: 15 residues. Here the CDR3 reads CATSDPQVGENEQYF. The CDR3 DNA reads TGTGCCACCAGCGACCCCCAGGTTGGTGAGAACGAGCAGTACTTC.

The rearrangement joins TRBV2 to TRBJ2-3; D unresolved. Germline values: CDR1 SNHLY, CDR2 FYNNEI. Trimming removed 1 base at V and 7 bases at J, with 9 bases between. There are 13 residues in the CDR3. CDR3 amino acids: CASSEGPSYTQYF. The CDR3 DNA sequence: TGTGCCAGCAGTGAAGGACCATCCTATACGCAGTATTTT.

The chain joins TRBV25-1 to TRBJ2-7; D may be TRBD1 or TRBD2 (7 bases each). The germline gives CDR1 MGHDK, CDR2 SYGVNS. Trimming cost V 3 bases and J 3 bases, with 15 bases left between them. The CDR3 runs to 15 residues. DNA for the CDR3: TGTGCCAGCAGTGACAGCACAGGGGAGGGCTACGAGCAGTACTTC. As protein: CASSDSTGEGYEQYF.

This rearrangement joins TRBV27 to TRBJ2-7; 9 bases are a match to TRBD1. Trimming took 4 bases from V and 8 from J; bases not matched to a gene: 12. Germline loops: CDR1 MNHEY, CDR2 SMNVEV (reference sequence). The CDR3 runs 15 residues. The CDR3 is CASSSGAGTGRKQYF. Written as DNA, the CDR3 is TGTGCCAGCAGTTCAGGAGCCGGGACAGGGAGAAAGCAGTACTTC.

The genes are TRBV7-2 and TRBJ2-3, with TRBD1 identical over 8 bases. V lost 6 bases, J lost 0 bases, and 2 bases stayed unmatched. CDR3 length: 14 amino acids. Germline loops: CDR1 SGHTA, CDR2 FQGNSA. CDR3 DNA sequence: TGTGCCAGCAGGGACAGGGTTAGCACAGATACGCAGTATTTT. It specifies CASRDRVSTDTQYF.

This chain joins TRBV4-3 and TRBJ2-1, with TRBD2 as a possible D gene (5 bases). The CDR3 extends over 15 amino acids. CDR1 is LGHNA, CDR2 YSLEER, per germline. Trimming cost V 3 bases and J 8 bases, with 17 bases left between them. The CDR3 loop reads CASSHRDTSRDEQFF. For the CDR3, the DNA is TGCGCCAGCAGCCACCGAGACACGTCGCGGGATGAGCAGTTCTTC.

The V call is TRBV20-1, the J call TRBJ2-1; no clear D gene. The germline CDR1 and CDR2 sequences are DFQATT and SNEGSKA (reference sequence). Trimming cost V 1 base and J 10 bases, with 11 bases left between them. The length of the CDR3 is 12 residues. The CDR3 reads CSARGLISEQFF. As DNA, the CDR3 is TGCAGTGCTAGAGGACTCATTAGCGAGCAGTTCTTC.

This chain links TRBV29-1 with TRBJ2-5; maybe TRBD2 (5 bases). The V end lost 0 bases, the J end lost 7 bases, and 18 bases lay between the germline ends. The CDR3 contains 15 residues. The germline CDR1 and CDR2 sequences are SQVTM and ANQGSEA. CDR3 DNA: TGCAGCGTTGAAGATCAGGCTAGCCGGCTGTGGACCCAGTACTTC. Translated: CSVEDQASRLWTQYF.

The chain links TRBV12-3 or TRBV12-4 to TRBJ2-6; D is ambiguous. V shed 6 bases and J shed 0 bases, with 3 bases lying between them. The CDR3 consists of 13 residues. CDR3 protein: CASRSSGANVLTF. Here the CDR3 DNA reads TGTGCCAGCAGGTCCTCTGGGGCCAACGTCCTGACTTTC.

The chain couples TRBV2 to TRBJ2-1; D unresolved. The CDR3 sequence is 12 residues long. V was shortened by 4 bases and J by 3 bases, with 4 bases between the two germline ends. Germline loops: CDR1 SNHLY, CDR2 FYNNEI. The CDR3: CASSVHYNEQFF. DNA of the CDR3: TGTGCCAGCAGTGTCCACTACAATGAGCAGTTCTTC.

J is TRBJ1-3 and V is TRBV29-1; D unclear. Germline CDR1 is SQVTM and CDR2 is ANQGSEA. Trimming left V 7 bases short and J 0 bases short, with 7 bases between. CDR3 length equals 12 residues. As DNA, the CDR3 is TGCAGCGGCAAGAGCTCTGGAAACACCATATATTTT. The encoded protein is CSGKSSGNTIYF.

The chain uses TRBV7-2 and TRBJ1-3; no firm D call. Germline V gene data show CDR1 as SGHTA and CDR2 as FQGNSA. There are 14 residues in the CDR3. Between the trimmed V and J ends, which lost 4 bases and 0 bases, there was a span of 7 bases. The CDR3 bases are TGTGCCAGCAGCTCGACGTCCTCTGGAAACACCATATATTTT. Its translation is CASSSTSSGNTIYF.

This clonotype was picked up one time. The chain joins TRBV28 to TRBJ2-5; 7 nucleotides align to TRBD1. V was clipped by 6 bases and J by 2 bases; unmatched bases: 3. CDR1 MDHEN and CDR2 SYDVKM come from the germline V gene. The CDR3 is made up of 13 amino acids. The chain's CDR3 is CASRQQGQETQYF. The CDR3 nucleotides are TGTGCCAGCAGACAACAGGGGCAAGAGACCCAGTACTTC.

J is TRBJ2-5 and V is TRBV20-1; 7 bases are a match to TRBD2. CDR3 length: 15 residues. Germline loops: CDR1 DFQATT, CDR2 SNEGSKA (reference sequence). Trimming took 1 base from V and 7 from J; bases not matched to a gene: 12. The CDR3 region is CSARADGGTLGTQYF. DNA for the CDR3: TGCAGTGCTAGAGCCGACGGGGGGACCCTCGGGACCCAGTACTTC.

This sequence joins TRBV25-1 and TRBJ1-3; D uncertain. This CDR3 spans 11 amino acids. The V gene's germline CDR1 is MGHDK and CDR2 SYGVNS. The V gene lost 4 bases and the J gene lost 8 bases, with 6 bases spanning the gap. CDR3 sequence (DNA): TGTGCCAGCAGTGGAGTGGACACCATATATTTT. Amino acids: CASSGVDTIYF.

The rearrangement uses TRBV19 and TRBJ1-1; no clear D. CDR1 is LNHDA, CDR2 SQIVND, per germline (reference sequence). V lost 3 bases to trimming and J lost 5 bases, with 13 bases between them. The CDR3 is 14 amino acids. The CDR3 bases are TGTGCCAGTAGTATTTACCGGGCGGGGACTGAAGCTTTCTTT. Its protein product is CASSIYRAGTEAFF.

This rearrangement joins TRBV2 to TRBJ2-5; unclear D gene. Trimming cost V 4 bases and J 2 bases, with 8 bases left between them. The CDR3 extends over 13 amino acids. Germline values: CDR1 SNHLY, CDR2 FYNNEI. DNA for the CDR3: TGTGCCAGCAGTGTGTCCCTACAAGAGACCCAGTACTTC. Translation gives CASSVSLQETQYF.

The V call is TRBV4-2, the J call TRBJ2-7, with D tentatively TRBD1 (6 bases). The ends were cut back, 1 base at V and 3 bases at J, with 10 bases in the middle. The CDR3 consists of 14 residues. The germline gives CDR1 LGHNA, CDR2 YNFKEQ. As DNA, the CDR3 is TGTGCCAGCAGCCAAGGGCAGGGGAACTACGAGCAGTACTTC. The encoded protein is CASSQGQGNYEQYF.

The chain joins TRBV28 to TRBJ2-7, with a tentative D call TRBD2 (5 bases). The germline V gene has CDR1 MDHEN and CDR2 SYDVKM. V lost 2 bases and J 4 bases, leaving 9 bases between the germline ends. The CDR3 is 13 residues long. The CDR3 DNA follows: TGTGCCAGCAGTTTAGTGGACTTATACGAGCAGTACTTC. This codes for CASSLVDLYEQYF.

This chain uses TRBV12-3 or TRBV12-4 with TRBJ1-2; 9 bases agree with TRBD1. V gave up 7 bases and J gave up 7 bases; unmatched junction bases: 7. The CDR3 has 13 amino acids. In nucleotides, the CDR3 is TGTGCCAGCAACTTACAGGGGGCTGGTGGCTACACCTTC. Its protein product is CASNLQGAGGYTF.